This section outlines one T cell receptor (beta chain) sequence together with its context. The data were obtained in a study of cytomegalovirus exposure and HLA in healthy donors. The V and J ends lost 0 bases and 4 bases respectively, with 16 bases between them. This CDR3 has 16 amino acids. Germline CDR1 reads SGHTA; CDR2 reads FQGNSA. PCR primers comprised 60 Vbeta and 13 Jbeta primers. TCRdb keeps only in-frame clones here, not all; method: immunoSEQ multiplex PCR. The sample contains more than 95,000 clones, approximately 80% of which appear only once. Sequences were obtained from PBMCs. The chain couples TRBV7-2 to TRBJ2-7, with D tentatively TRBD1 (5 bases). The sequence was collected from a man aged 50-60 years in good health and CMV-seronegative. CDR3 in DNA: TGTGCCAGCAGCTTAGCTTTTTCAGGGTCCGGTTACGAGCAGTACTTC. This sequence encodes CASSLAFSGSGYEQYF.